Listed below are T cell receptor beta chains from one sample, sequenced in a study of vaccination and CD4 T cells after COVID-19. TCRdb re-called the PCR reads with MiXCR, one entry per CDR3 protein. The data show fewer than 3,500 distinct CDR3 sequences, with 25% to 30% seen just once and 40% to 50% held by the top ten. Their antigens are not known. The source material was CD4+ T cells from blood, cultured in vitro. These receptors were collected from a human donor in good health. CDR3s include the opening cysteine and the closing phenylalanine or tryptophan. Each record gives: J gene, D gene, clone size, V gene, CDR3 DNA, CDR3 protein. D genes are given only for firm matches. Only part of the rows carry a size: once, few, many, or a class if the clone is expanded.

j_gene: TRBJ2-7
d_gene: TRBD2
abundance: NA
v_gene: TRBV6-2/TRBV6-3
CDR3nt: TGTGCCAGCACCTTCTCCCGGGTAGCGGGAGCTCCGGATACCTACGAGCAGTACTTC
CDR3aa: CASTFSRVAGAPDTYEQYF

j_gene: TRBJ2-2
d_gene: TRBD2
abundance: NA
v_gene: TRBV30
CDR3nt: TGTGCCTGGAGTCGACTAGCGGGGGGCGAGCTGTTTTTT
CDR3aa: CAWSRLAGGELFF

j_gene: TRBJ1-5
d_gene: NA
abundance: NA
v_gene: TRBV2
CDR3nt: TGTGCCAGCGGGGCAGAGAGCAATCAGCCCCAGCATTTT
CDR3aa: CASGAESNQPQHF

j_gene: TRBJ2-3
d_gene: TRBD1
abundance: NA
v_gene: TRBV2
CDR3nt: TGTGCCAGCAGGCTCACAGGGGCCGCAGATACGCAGTATTTT
CDR3aa: CASRLTGAADTQYF

j_gene: TRBJ2-7
d_gene: NA
abundance: NA
v_gene: TRBV28
CDR3nt: TGTGCCAGCAGGCCTGCCCGATGGGTCTACGAGCAGTACTTC
CDR3aa: CASRPARWVYEQYF

j_gene: TRBJ1-1
d_gene: TRBD1
abundance: medium-sized
v_gene: TRBV15
CDR3nt: TGTGCCACCAGCAGAGGAGGGCACAGGGGTGAACCTTTCTTT
CDR3aa: CATSRGGHRGEPFF

j_gene: TRBJ2-5
d_gene: NA
abundance: NA
v_gene: TRBV20-1
CDR3nt: TGCAGTGCCAGCAGGGCCCCAACTAGGGAGACCCAGTACTTC
CDR3aa: CSASRAPTRETQYF

j_gene: TRBJ1-4
d_gene: NA
abundance: NA
v_gene: TRBV28
CDR3nt: TGTGCCAGCAGTTTTCGCAGGAGAAGAGGCAATGAAAAACTGTTTTTT
CDR3aa: CASSFRRRRGNEKLFF

j_gene: TRBJ2-3
d_gene: NA
abundance: NA
v_gene: TRBV28
CDR3nt: TGTGCCAGCAGTCAACTCGGGAGTAGTGGGACAGATACGCAGTATTTT
CDR3aa: CASSQLGSSGTDTQYF

j_gene: TRBJ1-2
d_gene: NA
abundance: medium-sized
v_gene: TRBV6-1
CDR3nt: TGTGCCAGCAGGCTGACAGTATACTATGGCTACACCTTC
CDR3aa: CASRLTVYYGYTF

j_gene: TRBJ2-5
d_gene: TRBD2
abundance: few
v_gene: TRBV2
CDR3nt: TGTGCCAGCAGTGAAGAGGCAGCGGGGGAGACCCAGTACTTC
CDR3aa: CASSEEAAGETQYF

j_gene: TRBJ2-5
d_gene: NA
abundance: NA
v_gene: TRBV4-1
CDR3nt: TGCGCCAGCAGCCAAGATTTCGAGACCCAGTACTTC
CDR3aa: CASSQDFETQYF

j_gene: TRBJ1-2
d_gene: NA
abundance: few
v_gene: TRBV28
CDR3nt: TGTGCCAGCCTAGAGGGCTCCTCCCTGAAGGGCTACACCTTC
CDR3aa: CASLEGSSLKGYTF

j_gene: TRBJ2-2
d_gene: NA
abundance: few
v_gene: TRBV7-2
CDR3nt: TGTGCCAGCAGCTTAGGGGGCACCGGGGAGCTGTTTTTT
CDR3aa: CASSLGGTGELFF

j_gene: TRBJ2-1
d_gene: TRBD2
abundance: few
v_gene: TRBV11-2
CDR3nt: TGTGCCAGCAGCTTAGTTAGTAGCGGGTACAATGAGCAGTTCTTC
CDR3aa: CASSLVSSGYNEQFF

j_gene: TRBJ2-2
d_gene: NA
abundance: few
v_gene: TRBV7-3
CDR3nt: TGTGCCAGCAGCTCCATCGGGGGGCAGGGGGGATTGAGTACGGGCACCGGGGAGCTGTTTTTT
CDR3aa: CASSSIGGQGGLSTGTGELFF

j_gene: TRBJ1-2
d_gene: TRBD1
abundance: few
v_gene: TRBV5-4
CDR3nt: TGTGCCAGCAGCTCTGGACAGGGGCCGACAACCAACTATGGCTACACCTTC
CDR3aa: CASSSGQGPTTNYGYTF

j_gene: TRBJ2-3
d_gene: TRBD1
abundance: NA
v_gene: TRBV10-1
CDR3nt: TGCGCCAGCAGTGGAGCGGACAGGGCTAGCACAGATACGCAGTATTTT
CDR3aa: CASSGADRASTDTQYF

j_gene: TRBJ1-4
d_gene: NA
abundance: NA
v_gene: TRBV7-9
CDR3nt: TGTGCCAGCAGCTTAGAGGGGGGGCAACTGTTTTTT
CDR3aa: CASSLEGGQLFF

j_gene: TRBJ1-1
d_gene: NA
abundance: NA
v_gene: TRBV18
CDR3nt: TGTGCCAGCTCCAGGGAAAGCGACACTGAAGCTTTCTTT
CDR3aa: CASSRESDTEAFF

j_gene: TRBJ2-3
d_gene: TRBD2
abundance: few
v_gene: TRBV11-2
CDR3nt: TGTGCCAGCAGCGCTAGCGGGGCAGATACGCAGTATTTT
CDR3aa: CASSASGADTQYF

j_gene: TRBJ1-2
d_gene: NA
abundance: medium-sized
v_gene: TRBV24-1
CDR3nt: TGTGCCACCAGTGATGCCACAAAGGGTGGCTACACCTTC
CDR3aa: CATSDATKGGYTF

j_gene: TRBJ2-3
d_gene: TRBD2
abundance: once
v_gene: TRBV6-2/TRBV6-3
CDR3nt: TGTGCCAGCAGTTACTCCACGGCGGGAGGGCCGCATTTT
CDR3aa: CASSYSTAGGPHF

j_gene: TRBJ2-7
d_gene: NA
abundance: NA
v_gene: TRBV28
CDR3nt: TGTGCCAGCAGTGACAGGTCCTACGAGCAGTACTTC
CDR3aa: CASSDRSYEQYF

j_gene: TRBJ2-5
d_gene: NA
abundance: NA
v_gene: TRBV2
CDR3nt: TGTGCCAGCGGCGTGGGGGAGACCCAGTACTTC
CDR3aa: CASGVGETQYF

j_gene: TRBJ1-5
d_gene: NA
abundance: medium-sized
v_gene: TRBV27
CDR3nt: TGTGCCAGCAGTCCTGAGAGACGTCCCCGTCCCAATCAGCCCCAGCATTTT
CDR3aa: CASSPERRPRPNQPQHF

j_gene: TRBJ2-7
d_gene: NA
abundance: NA
v_gene: TRBV28
CDR3nt: TGTGCCAGCAGTTTCGGAGAGAACGAGCAGTACTTC
CDR3aa: CASSFGENEQYF

j_gene: TRBJ2-5
d_gene: TRBD1
abundance: NA
v_gene: TRBV7-2
CDR3nt: TGTGCCAGCAGTTCAGACAGGGGGGGGACCCAGTACTTC
CDR3aa: CASSSDRGGTQYF

j_gene: TRBJ2-7
d_gene: NA
abundance: NA
v_gene: TRBV12-3/TRBV12-4
CDR3nt: TGTGCCAGCAGTTTAGGAGGGGTAAGAAACTACGAGCAGTACTTC
CDR3aa: CASSLGGVRNYEQYF

j_gene: TRBJ1-1
d_gene: NA
abundance: NA
v_gene: TRBV6-2/TRBV6-3
CDR3nt: TGTGCCAGCAGTTGGCCCCACGCTGGGGGCAAAGATGAAGCTCTCTTT
CDR3aa: CASSWPHAGGKDEALF

j_gene: TRBJ2-7
d_gene: NA
abundance: NA
v_gene: TRBV20-1
CDR3nt: TGCAGTGCTAGAGGGTCCTCCTACGAGCAGTACTTC
CDR3aa: CSARGSSYEQYF

j_gene: TRBJ1-1
d_gene: TRBD1
abundance: NA
v_gene: TRBV18
CDR3nt: TGTGCCAGCTCAACCCGGGACAGGGGGGGGAACACTGAAGCTTTCTTT
CDR3aa: CASSTRDRGGNTEAFF

j_gene: TRBJ1-1
d_gene: TRBD1
abundance: NA
v_gene: TRBV12-3/TRBV12-4
CDR3nt: TGTGCCAGCAGTTCCTCCCCAACCGGGACAGGGATGGGAGCTTTCTTT
CDR3aa: CASSSSPTGTGMGAFF

j_gene: TRBJ2-5
d_gene: TRBD1
abundance: NA
v_gene: TRBV18
CDR3nt: TGTGCCAGCTCACCGGGACAGGGGGCCCAAGAGACCCAGTACTTC
CDR3aa: CASSPGQGAQETQYF

j_gene: TRBJ2-2
d_gene: TRBD1
abundance: NA
v_gene: TRBV18
CDR3nt: TGTGCCAGCTCACTCCGACAGGGGGACACCGGGGAGCTGTTTTTT
CDR3aa: CASSLRQGDTGELFF

j_gene: TRBJ2-5
d_gene: NA
abundance: NA
v_gene: TRBV5-4
CDR3nt: TGTGCCAGCAGCTTGGACTACCAAGAGACCCAGTACTTC
CDR3aa: CASSLDYQETQYF

j_gene: TRBJ2-2
d_gene: TRBD2
abundance: NA
v_gene: TRBV2
CDR3nt: TGTGCCAGCAGTGTGGCTAGCGGGAGAACCGGGGAGCTGTTTTTT
CDR3aa: CASSVASGRTGELFF

j_gene: TRBJ1-2
d_gene: NA
abundance: NA
v_gene: TRBV5-1
CDR3nt: TGCGCCAGCAGCTTGGTCGGGGGAAACTATGGCTACACCTTC
CDR3aa: CASSLVGGNYGYTF

j_gene: TRBJ1-2
d_gene: TRBD1
abundance: few
v_gene: TRBV7-2
CDR3nt: TGTGCCAGCAGCAGCCGAACCGGGACAGGGGGCTTGAACTATGGCTACACCTTC
CDR3aa: CASSSRTGTGGLNYGYTF

j_gene: TRBJ2-3
d_gene: NA
abundance: once
v_gene: TRBV21-1
CDR3nt: NA
CDR3aa: CASSSRMYRCDTQYF

j_gene: TRBJ1-1
d_gene: NA
abundance: NA
v_gene: TRBV11-1
CDR3nt: TGTGCCAGCAGCGGCTGGGCGAACACTGAAGCTTTCTTT
CDR3aa: CASSGWANTEAFF

j_gene: TRBJ2-5
d_gene: NA
abundance: NA
v_gene: TRBV12-3/TRBV12-4
CDR3nt: TGTGCCAGCAGTCTCCGGGACGGTGAAGAGACCCAGTACTTC
CDR3aa: CASSLRDGEETQYF